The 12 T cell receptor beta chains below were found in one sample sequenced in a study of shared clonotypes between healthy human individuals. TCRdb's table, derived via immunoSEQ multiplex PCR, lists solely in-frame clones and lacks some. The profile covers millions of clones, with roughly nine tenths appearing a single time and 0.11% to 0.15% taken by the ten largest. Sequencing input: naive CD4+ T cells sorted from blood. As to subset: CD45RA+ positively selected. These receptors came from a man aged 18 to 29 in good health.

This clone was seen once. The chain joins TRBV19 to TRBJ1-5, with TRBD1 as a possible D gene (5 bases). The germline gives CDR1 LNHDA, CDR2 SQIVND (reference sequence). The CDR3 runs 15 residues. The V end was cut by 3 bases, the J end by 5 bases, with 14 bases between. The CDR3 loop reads CASSIGGKGHQPQHF. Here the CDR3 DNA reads TGTGCCAGTAGTATTGGGGGAAAAGGTCATCAGCCCCAGCATTTT.

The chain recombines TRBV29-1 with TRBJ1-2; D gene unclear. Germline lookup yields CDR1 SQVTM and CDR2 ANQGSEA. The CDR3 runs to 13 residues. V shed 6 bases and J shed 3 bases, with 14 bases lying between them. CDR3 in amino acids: CSVQRLIDYGYTF. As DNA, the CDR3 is TGCAGCGTACAGCGACTTATTGACTATGGCTACACCTTC.

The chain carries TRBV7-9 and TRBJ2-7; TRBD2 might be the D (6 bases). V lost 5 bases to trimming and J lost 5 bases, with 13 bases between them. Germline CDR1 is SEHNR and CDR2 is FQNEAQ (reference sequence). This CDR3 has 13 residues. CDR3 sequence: CASSLQTSNEQYF. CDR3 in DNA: TGTGCCAGCAGCCTACAGACTAGTAACGAGCAGTACTTC.

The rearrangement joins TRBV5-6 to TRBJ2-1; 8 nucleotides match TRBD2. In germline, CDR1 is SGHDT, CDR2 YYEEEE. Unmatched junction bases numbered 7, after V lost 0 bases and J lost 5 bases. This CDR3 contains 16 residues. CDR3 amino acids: CASSLGLAGGNNEQFF. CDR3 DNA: TGTGCCAGCAGCTTGGGGCTCGCGGGAGGCAACAATGAGCAGTTCTTC.

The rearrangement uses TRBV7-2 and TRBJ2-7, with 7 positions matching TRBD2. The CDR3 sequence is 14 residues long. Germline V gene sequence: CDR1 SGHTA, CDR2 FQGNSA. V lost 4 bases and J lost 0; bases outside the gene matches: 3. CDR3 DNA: TGTGCCAGCAGCTATACGGGAGGCTCCTACGAGCAGTACTTC. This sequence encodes CASSYTGGSYEQYF.

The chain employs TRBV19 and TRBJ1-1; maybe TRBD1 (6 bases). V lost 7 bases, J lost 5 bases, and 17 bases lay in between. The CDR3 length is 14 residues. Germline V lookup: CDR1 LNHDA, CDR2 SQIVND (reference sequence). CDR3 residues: CASIPPGGRTEAFF. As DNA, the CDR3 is TGTGCCAGTATCCCCCCCGGGGGCAGGACTGAAGCTTTCTTT.

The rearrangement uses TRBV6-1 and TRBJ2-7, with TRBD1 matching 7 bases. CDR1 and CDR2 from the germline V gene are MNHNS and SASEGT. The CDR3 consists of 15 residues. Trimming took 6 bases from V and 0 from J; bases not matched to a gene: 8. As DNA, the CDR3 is TGTGCCAGCAGGGCCGGGACAGAAAGCTCCTACGAGCAGTACTTC. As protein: CASRAGTESSYEQYF.

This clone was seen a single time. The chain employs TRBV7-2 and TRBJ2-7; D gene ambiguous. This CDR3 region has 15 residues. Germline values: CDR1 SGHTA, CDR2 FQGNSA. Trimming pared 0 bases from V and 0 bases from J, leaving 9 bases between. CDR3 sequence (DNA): TGTGCCAGCAGCTTAGCCCTATTAGGCTCCTACGAGCAGTACTTC. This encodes CASSLALLGSYEQYF.

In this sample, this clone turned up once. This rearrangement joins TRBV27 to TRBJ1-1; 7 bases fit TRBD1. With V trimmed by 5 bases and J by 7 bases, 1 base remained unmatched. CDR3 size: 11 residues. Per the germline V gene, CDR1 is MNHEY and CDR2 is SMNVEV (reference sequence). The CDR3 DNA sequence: TGTGCCAGCAGTCGGGACAGTGAAGCTTTCTTT. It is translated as CASSRDSEAFF.

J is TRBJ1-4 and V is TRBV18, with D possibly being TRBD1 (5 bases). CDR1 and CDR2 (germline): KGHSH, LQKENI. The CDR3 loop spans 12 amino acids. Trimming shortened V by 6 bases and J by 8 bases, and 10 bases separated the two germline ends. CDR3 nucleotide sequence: TGTGCCAGCTCGACGGGGGGAGAAAAACTGTTTTTT. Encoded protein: CASSTGGEKLFF.

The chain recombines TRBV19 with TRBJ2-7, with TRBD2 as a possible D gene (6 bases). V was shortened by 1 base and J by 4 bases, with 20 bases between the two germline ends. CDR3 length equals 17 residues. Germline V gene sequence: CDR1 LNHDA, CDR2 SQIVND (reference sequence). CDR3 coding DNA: TGTGCCAGTAGTATAGGGGCAGGGCGTCAACGGGAGTACGAGCAGTACTTC. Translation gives CASSIGAGRQREYEQYF.

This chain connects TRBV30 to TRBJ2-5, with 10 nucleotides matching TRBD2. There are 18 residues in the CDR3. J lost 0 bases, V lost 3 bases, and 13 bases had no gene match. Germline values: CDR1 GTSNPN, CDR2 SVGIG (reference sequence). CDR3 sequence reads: CAWRNGLAGVWNQETQYF. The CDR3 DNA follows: TGTGCCTGGAGGAACGGGCTAGCGGGAGTTTGGAACCAAGAGACCCAGTACTTC.